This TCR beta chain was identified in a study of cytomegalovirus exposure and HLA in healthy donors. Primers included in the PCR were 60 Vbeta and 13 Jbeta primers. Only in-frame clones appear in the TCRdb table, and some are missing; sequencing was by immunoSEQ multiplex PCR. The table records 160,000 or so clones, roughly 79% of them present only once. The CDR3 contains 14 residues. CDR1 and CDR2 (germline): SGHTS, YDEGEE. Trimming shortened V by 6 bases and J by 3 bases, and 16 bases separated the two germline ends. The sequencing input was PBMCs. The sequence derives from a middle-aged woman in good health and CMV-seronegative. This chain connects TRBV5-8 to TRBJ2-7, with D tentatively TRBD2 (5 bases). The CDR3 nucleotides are TGTGCCAGCACCCACGGGCCCGGGGTCTACGAGCAGTACTTC. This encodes CASTHGPGVYEQYF.